The entry below describes one T cell receptor beta chain. The antigen remains undetermined. The data stem from a study of cytomegalovirus exposure and HLA in healthy donors. Study context: Early on, a data release was issued that held some 85 million unique TCRs from HLA-typed donors. The study's findings and limits: In an earlier analysis, in some 500 donors, most V segments appeared productive either ~90% or ~30% of the time. Beyond CMV serostatus, there was no information to go on about immune exposure. An assumption of roughly uniform sequencing depth across donors underlay the presence/absence analyses.

Primers included in the PCR were 60 Vbeta and 13 Jbeta primers. TCRdb keeps only in-frame clones here, not all; method: immunoSEQ multiplex PCR. Among 150,000 to 200,000 clones listed, roughly 80% were seen once. The material sequenced was PBMCs. The TCR originated in a woman aged 18-29 years in good health and CMV-seronegative.

The CDR3 coding sequence is TGTGCCAGCAGTTACTCGCCCGGGGAGCTTTACAATGAGCAGTTCTTC. Translated, it gives CASSYSPGELYNEQFF. The gene calls are TRBV6-5 and TRBJ2-1; D may be TRBD2 (5 bases). Germline loops: CDR1 MNHEY, CDR2 SVGAGI. The CDR3 has 16 amino acids. Trimming cost V 0 bases and J 4 bases, with 13 bases left between them.